The T cell receptor beta chain described here comes from a study of metastatic and nonmetastatic thyroid tumors. Looked up from germline, CDR1 is MNHEY and CDR2 is SMNVEV (reference sequence). After removal of 4 bases from V and 3 bases from J, the junction contained 4 bases not matched to a gene. The CDR3 length is 14 residues. MiXCR was used by TCRdb to re-call the PCR reads. The repertoire holds tens of thousands of clones, with roughly a quarter as singletons. Study-wide points: Reportedly, malignant thyroid tumors had significantly higher TCR beta diversity than benign nodules, in blood and tumor.

This clone was counted a few times. The antigen remains unidentified. All patients were untreated before thyroid surgery. The sequenced sample was tumor tissue. The chain employs TRBV27 and TRBJ2-7; TRBD2 agrees at 9 bases. This TCR came from a female donor with papillary thyroid cancer or a benign thyroid nodule (not recorded which). Some clones in this sample may be carry-over from other donors' samples. The CDR3 DNA follows: TGTGCCAGCAGTTCCCATAGCGGGAGCTACGAGCAGTACTTC. It is translated as CASSSHSGSYEQYF.